This T cell receptor (beta chain) was captured by sequencing in a study of cytomegalovirus exposure and HLA in healthy donors. Trimming cost V 8 bases and J 3 bases, with 16 bases left between them. The germline V gene has CDR1 MDHEN and CDR2 SYDVKM. The CDR3 is 14 amino acids. Amplification used 60 Vbeta primers and 13 Jbeta primers. The data were produced by immunoSEQ multiplex PCR, yet TCRdb's version contains in-frame clones alone and is incomplete. Among roughly 250,000 clones listed, about four fifths were seen once. Findings and caveats of the study: Rarity marked most TCR sequences, yet some public TCRs occurred in many donors. Later analysis suggested links between common viral pathogens and several top significant clusters. Association of a missense DCLRE1C variant with TCR beta V- and J-gene trimming was reported in a later analysis. For most TCR beta V segments, an earlier analysis put the productive rate at about 87% or about 30% of the time.

As regards this clone: Its antigen is unknown.

The TCR sequence derives from a woman between 40 and 50 years old in good health and CMV-seropositive. The V gene is TRBV28, the J gene TRBJ1-1, with D perhaps matching TRBD1 (6 bases). Sequencing used PBMCs. CDR3 in amino acids: CASSAGGLHTEAFF. CDR3 in DNA: TGTGCCAGCTCGGCCGGGGGGCTACACACTGAAGCTTTCTTT.